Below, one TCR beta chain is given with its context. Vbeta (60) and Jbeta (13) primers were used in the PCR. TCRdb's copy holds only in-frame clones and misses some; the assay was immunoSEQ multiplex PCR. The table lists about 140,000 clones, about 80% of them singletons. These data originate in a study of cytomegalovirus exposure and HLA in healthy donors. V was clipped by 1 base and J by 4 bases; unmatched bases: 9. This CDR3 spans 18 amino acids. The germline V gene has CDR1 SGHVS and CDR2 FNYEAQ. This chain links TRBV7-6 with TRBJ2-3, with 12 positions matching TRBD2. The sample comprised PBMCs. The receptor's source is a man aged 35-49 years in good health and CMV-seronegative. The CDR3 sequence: CASSLGTSGAGQADTQYF. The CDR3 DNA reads TGTGCCAGCAGCTTAGGGACTAGCGGGGCCGGGCAGGCAGATACGCAGTATTTT. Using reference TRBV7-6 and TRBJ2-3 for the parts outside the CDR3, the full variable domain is GAGVSQSPRYKVTKRGQDVALRCDPISGHVSLYWYRQALGQGPEFLTYFNYEAQQDKSGLPNDRFSAERPEGSISTLTIQRTEQRDSAMYRCASSLGTSGAGQADTQYFGPGTRLTVL.